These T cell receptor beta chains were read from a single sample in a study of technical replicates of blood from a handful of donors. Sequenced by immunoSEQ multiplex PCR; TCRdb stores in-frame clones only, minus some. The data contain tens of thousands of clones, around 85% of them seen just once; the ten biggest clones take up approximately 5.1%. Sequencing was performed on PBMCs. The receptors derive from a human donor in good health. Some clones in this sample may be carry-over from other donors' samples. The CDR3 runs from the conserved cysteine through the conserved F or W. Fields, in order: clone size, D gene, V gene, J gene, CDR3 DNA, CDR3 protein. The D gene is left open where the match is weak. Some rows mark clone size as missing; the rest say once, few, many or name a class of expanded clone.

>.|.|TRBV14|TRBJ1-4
TGTGCCAGCAGCCAAGATAATGGGCGCAAGGAAAAACTGTTTTTT
CASSQDNGRKEKLFF
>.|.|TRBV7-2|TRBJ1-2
TGTGCCAGCAGCTTAGTTCATGTGGGAGCTAACTATGGCTACACCTTC
CASSLVHVGANYGYTF
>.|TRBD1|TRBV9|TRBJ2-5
TGTGCCAGCAGCGTATTACAGGGACAGGGGGCAGAGACCCAGTACTTC
CASSVLQGQGAETQYF
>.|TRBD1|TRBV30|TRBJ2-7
TGTGCCTGGGGAAAGGGACAGGGGGGCGAGCAGTACTTC
CAWGKGQGGEQYF
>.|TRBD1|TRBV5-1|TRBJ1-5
TGCGCCAGCAGCTTGGATGGGGACAGGTATCAGCCCCAGCATTTT
CASSLDGDRYQPQHF
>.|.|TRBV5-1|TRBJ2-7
TGCGCCAGCAGCGCTATCGACAGGACCTACGAGCAGTACTTC
CASSAIDRTYEQYF
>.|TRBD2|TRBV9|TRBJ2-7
TGTGCCAGCAGCGTAGGACTAGCGGGACAAAGCTCCTACGAGCAGTACTTC
CASSVGLAGQSSYEQYF
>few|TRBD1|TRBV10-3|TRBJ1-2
TGTGCCATCAGTGAGGGCGGGACAGGGAACTATGGCTACACCTTC
CAISEGGTGNYGYTF
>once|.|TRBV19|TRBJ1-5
TGTGCCAGTAGTATAGGTCAGGGAGGAGGACAGCCCCAGCATTTT
CASSIGQGGGQPQHF
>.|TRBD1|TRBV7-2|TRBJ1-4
TGTGCCAGCAGCTCCCGGGACAGCCAAAAACTGTTTTTT
CASSSRDSQKLFF
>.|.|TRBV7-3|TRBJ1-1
TGTGCCAGCAGCTTGACCAGGGAAAAGAACACTGAAGCTTTCTTT
CASSLTREKNTEAFF
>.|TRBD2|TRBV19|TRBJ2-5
TGTGCCAGTAGTATCGTTAGCGGGAGGTCGAGGGAGACCCAGTACTTC
CASSIVSGRSRETQYF
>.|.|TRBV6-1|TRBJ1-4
TGTGCCATTTCATCCGCAGGTGTGGCTGAAAAACTGTTTTTT
CAISSAGVAEKLFF
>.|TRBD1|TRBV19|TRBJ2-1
TGTGCCAGTAGACCCAGGGGGTCCCCCAATGAGCAGTTCTTC
CASRPRGSPNEQFF
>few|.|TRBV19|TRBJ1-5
TGTGCCAGTGGCAGCGGAGGGACTCAGCCCCAGCATTTT
CASGSGGTQPQHF
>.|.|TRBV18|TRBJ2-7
TGTGCCAGCTCACCACAAATGGACGGGAGCTACGAGCAGTACTTC
CASSPQMDGSYEQYF
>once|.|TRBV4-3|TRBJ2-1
TGCGCCAGCAGCCAAGGGGGGGGCACCGCCAATGAGCAGTTCTTC
CASSQGGGTANEQFF
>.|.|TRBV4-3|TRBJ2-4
TGCGCCAGCAGCCCAGAAACCGGGACTTCCCGGGCCAAAAACATTCAGTACTTC
CASSPETGTSRAKNIQYF
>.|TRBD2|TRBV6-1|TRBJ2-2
TGTGCCAGCAGTGTCCCGGGACTAAGGGCCGGGGAGCTGTTTTTT
CASSVPGLRAGELFF
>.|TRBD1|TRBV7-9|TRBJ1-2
TGTGCCAGCAGCACCCAAGGACAGGACAACTATGGCTACACCTTC
CASSTQGQDNYGYTF
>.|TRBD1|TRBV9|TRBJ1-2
TGTGCCAGCAGCGGGGGCAGGGGGCCAAACGGCTACACCTTC
CASSGGRGPNGYTF
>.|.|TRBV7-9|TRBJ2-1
TGTGCCAGCAGCTCAGGAACGGGAAGCTCCTACAATGAGCAGTTCTTC
CASSSGTGSSYNEQFF
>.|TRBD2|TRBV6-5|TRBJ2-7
TGTGCCAGCAGTTACGCGGGAGGCGCCTACGAGCAGTACTTC
CASSYAGGAYEQYF
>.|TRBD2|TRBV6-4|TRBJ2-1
TGTGCCAGCAGTTCTTCTAGCGGGAGGGCCGTTAATGAGCAGTTCTTC
CASSSSSGRAVNEQFF
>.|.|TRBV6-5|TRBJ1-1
TGTGCCAGCAGTTACTCGATTCTAGGGGGGGTAGCTTTCTTT
CASSYSILGGVAFF
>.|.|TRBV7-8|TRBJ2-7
TGTGCCAGCAGCCCAGACTTCTCCTACGAGCAGTACTTC
CASSPDFSYEQYF
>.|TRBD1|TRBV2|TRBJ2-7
TGTGCCAGCAGGGGACAGGGGTTCTACCACGAGCAGTACTTC
CASRGQGFYHEQYF
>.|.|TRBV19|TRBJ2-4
TGTGCCAGTAGTATTCGGGGAGCCAAAAACATTCAGTACTTC
CASSIRGAKNIQYF
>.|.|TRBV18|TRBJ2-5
TGTGCCAGCTCCCCGACTAGAGAAGAGACCCAGTACTTC
CASSPTREETQYF
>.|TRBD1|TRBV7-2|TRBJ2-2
TGTGCCAGCAGCTTAGATGTAGGGACAGGGGTTAGCGGGGAGCTGTTTTTT
CASSLDVGTGVSGELFF
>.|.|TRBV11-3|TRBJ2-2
TGTGCCCCGGACCTGATCGGGGTAGCCGGGGAGCTGTTTTTT
CAPDLIGVAGELFF
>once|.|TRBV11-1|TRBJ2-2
TGTGCCAGCAGCCAACACGGGGCGGGAACCGGGGAGCTGTTTTTT
CASSQHGAGTGELFF